The 13 T cell receptor beta chains given below trace back to one sample, sequenced in a study of blood T cell repertoires in COVID-19. Generated by immunoSEQ multiplex PCR, the TCRdb table keeps only in-frame clones and is missing some. Of 170,000 or so clones listed, over 80% were seen once; the top ten hold 2.5% to 3.5%. The source material was peripheral blood. Receptors originate from a woman in her sixties with acute or convalescent COVID-19.

The gene calls are TRBV6-1 and TRBJ2-6, with 9 nucleotides matching TRBD1. This CDR3 comprises 18 residues. Germline V gives CDR1 MNHNS, CDR2 SASEGT. Unmatched junction bases numbered 9, after V lost 4 bases and J lost 2 bases. CDR3 in amino acids: CASSAPGQGLTGANVLTF. As DNA, the CDR3 is TGTGCCAGCAGTGCACCGGGACAGGGATTAACTGGGGCCAACGTCCTGACTTTC.

The chain combines TRBV7-9 with TRBJ2-7; 7 bases map to TRBD1. The CDR3 consists of 14 residues. V was pared by 5 bases and J by 4 bases, with 8 bases of the junction left unmatched. CDR1 is SEHNR, CDR2 FQNEAQ, per germline (reference sequence). CDR3 DNA sequence: TGTGCCAGCAGCCTTACGACAGGGAAGTACGAGCAGTACTTC. Encoded protein: CASSLTTGKYEQYF.

The genes are TRBV7-8 and TRBJ2-2, with 7 bases identical to TRBD1. CDR1 is SGHVS, CDR2 FQNEAQ, per germline. The junction had 5 bases not matched to a gene; V was cut back by 4 bases and J by 6 bases. The CDR3 runs 14 residues. For the CDR3, the DNA is TGTGCCAGCAGCTCGAACCAGGGGGCCGGGGAGCTGTTTTTT. It translates to CASSSNQGAGELFF.

This clone was seen only a few times. This chain connects TRBV6-1 to TRBJ2-7, with unresolved D. CDR3 length equals 14 residues. Germline CDR1 and CDR2: MNHNS and SASEGT. Trimming removed 1 base from V and 3 bases from J, with 10 bases in between. The chain's CDR3 is CASSEEWADYEQYF. CDR3 nucleotide sequence: TGTGCCAGCAGTGAAGAGTGGGCAGACTACGAGCAGTACTTC.

This clone was observed a few times. The rearrangement joins TRBV20-1 to TRBJ1-2, with 9 bases aligning to TRBD1. Germline CDR1 and CDR2: DFQATT and SNEGSKA (reference sequence). The CDR3 extends over 13 amino acids. J lost 8 bases, V lost 3 bases, and 7 bases had no gene match. Written as DNA, the CDR3 is TGCAGTGCTAGTCTACAGGGGGCGGGGGGCTACACCTTC. It specifies CSASLQGAGGYTF.

The rearrangement joins TRBV28 to TRBJ2-3; weak D call: TRBD2 (8 bases). The CDR3 extends over 15 amino acids. V lost 10 bases, J lost 3 bases, and 20 bases lay in between. Germline CDR1 is MDHEN and CDR2 is SYDVKM. The chain's CDR3 is CATGDSGGGTDTQYF. CDR3 bases: TGTGCCACCGGGGACAGCGGGGGCGGGACAGATACGCAGTATTTT.

V usage is TRBV9 and J usage is TRBJ2-2; 11 bases map to TRBD1. CDR1 and CDR2 (germline): SGDLS, YYNGEE. J lost 3 bases, V lost 3 bases, and 7 bases had no gene match. CDR3 size: 17 residues. CDR3 sequence: CASSAPGQGGYTGELFF. The DNA of the CDR3 is TGTGCCAGCAGCGCCCCGGGACAGGGGGGTTACACCGGGGAGCTGTTTTTT.

The V and J genes are TRBV11-2 and TRBJ2-1, with D perhaps TRBD2 (6 bases). V lost 6 bases and J 0 bases, leaving 15 bases between the germline ends. Germline loops: CDR1 SGHAT, CDR2 FQNNGV. The CDR3 runs 16 residues. CDR3 in amino acids: CASSPGLRGSYNEQFF. DNA for the CDR3: TGTGCCAGCAGTCCGGGACTCCGAGGCTCCTACAATGAGCAGTTCTTC.

This sequence joins TRBV6-5 and TRBJ2-2, with D maybe TRBD1 (6 bases). The CDR3 sequence is 13 residues long. Per the germline V gene, CDR1 is MNHEY and CDR2 is SVGAGI. Trimming left V 7 bases short and J 0 bases short, with 6 bases between. The CDR3 region has the DNA TGTGCCAGCAACAGGGCGAACACCGGGGAGCTGTTTTTT. This translates into CASNRANTGELFF.

Written as DNA, the CDR3 is TGTGCCAGCCGGAGTGACTATGGCTACACCTTC. Translating it yields CASRSDYGYTF. The chain couples TRBV2 to TRBJ1-2, with no clear D. This CDR3 contains 11 residues. The V gene's germline CDR1 is SNHLY and CDR2 FYNNEI. The V and J ends lost 8 bases and 3 bases respectively, with 7 bases between them.

The rearrangement joins TRBV15 to TRBJ1-5, with 11 positions matching TRBD1. Per germline, CDR1 LNHNV and CDR2 YYDKDF (reference sequence). The V segment lost 0 bases and the J segment 9 bases; nucleotides outside the gene matches: 7. The CDR3 covers 16 residues. The CDR3, as DNA: TGTGCCACCAGCAGAGATTTAGGGACAGGGGGGAGGCCCCAGCATTTT. Translating it yields CATSRDLGTGGRPQHF.

This chain joins TRBV4-2 and TRBJ2-7; D call uncertain. Deletions cut 0 bases from V and 5 bases from J, with 11 bases between. Looked up from germline, CDR1 is LGHNA and CDR2 is YNFKEQ. The CDR3 contains 14 residues. The chain's CDR3 is CASSQERLVNEQYF. The DNA for the CDR3 is TGTGCCAGCAGCCAAGAAAGACTTGTCAACGAGCAGTACTTC.

V usage is TRBV6-5 and J usage is TRBJ2-5; a possible D gene is TRBD1 (6 bases). In germline, CDR1 is MNHEY, CDR2 SVGAGI. V shed 6 bases and J shed 2 bases, with 13 bases lying between them. This CDR3 region has 14 residues. CDR3 nucleotide sequence: TGTGCCAGCAGCAGATACAGGGAGCAAGAGACCCAGTACTTC. This sequence encodes CASSRYREQETQYF.